The rows below give T cell receptor beta chains drawn from one sample of a study of blood T cell repertoires in COVID-19. Generated by immunoSEQ multiplex PCR, the TCRdb table keeps only in-frame clones and is missing some. Among about 160,000 clones listed, roughly 87% were seen once. The sequenced sample consisted of peripheral blood. Receptor source: an older woman who had recovered from COVID-19. Each CDR3 is given with its conserved first and last residue. A D gene is named only where the DNA matches it firmly. Size is stated for part of the rows, as once, few or many counts, or as a class when the clone is expanded.

D gene | clone size | J gene | V gene | CDR3 DNA | CDR3 protein
NA | NA | TRBJ1-1 | TRBV19 | TGTGCCAGTAGTACACTTCGACAGACGAACACTGAAGCTTTCTTT | CASSTLRQTNTEAFF
TRBD1 | NA | TRBJ1-1 | TRBV29-1 | TGCAGCGTTGCGAACAGGGGATACACTGAAGCTTTCTTT | CSVANRGYTEAFF
NA | once | TRBJ1-4 | TRBV10-1 | TGCGCCAGCAGTGAGGGGGGCCCCAATGAAAAACTGTTTTTT | CASSEGGPNEKLFF
TRBD1 | once | TRBJ2-7 | TRBV9 | TGTGCCAGCAGCGTAACAGGACAGGAAGTCTACGAGCAGTACTTC | CASSVTGQEVYEQYF
TRBD1 | NA | TRBJ1-5 | TRBV29-1 | TGCAGCGTTGAAGGAGACAGGGGCCAGCCCCAGCATTTT | CSVEGDRGQPQHF
TRBD1 | NA | TRBJ1-4 | TRBV5-5 | TGTGCCAGCAGCCCGGGACAGGGGTGGGAAAAACTGTTTTTT | CASSPGQGWEKLFF
NA | NA | TRBJ1-1 | TRBV27 | TGTGCCAGCAGCCCGAGGGTATTGACTGAAGCTTTCTTT | CASSPRVLTEAFF
NA | NA | TRBJ1-5 | TRBV14 | TGTACCAGCAGCCAAGTCCGGAATCAGCCCCAGCATTTT | CTSSQVRNQPQHF
NA | NA | TRBJ2-6 | TRBV7-9 | TGTGCCAGCAGCTTGCAGGGTGCTGGGGCCAACGTCCTGACTTTC | CASSLQGAGANVLTF
TRBD1 | NA | TRBJ1-1 | TRBV28 | TGTGCCAGCACCGGACAGGCTAGGAACACTGAAGCTTTCTTT | CASTGQARNTEAFF
NA | few | TRBJ1-5 | TRBV7-2 | TGTGCCAGCAGCTTAGAGCCAGGGTCAGGGCAGCCCCAGCATTTT | CASSLEPGSGQPQHF
NA | NA | TRBJ2-2 | TRBV24-1 | TGTGCCACCAGAGCCCGGGGGGCGGACACCGGGGAGCTGTTTTTT | CATRARGADTGELFF
TRBD2 | NA | TRBJ2-1 | TRBV6-6 | TGTGCCAGCAGTTACGCGACTAGCGGGGGGCTAGAGCAGTTCTTC | CASSYATSGGLEQFF
NA | NA | TRBJ2-7 | TRBV25-1 | TGTGCCAGCAGTGACTCAGGATACGAGCAGTACTTC | CASSDSGYEQYF
NA | NA | TRBJ2-1 | TRBV4-2 | TGTGCCAGCAGCCAAAGGACAGACAATGAGCAGTTCTTC | CASSQRTDNEQFF
NA | NA | TRBJ2-3 | TRBV4-1 | TGCGCCAGCAGCCAAACTGAGGCAGATACGCAGTATTTT | CASSQTEADTQYF
TRBD1 | NA | TRBJ1-2 | TRBV6-5 | TGTGCCAGCAGGGACAGGGAGTTTGGGGGCTACACCTTC | CASRDREFGGYTF
NA | NA | TRBJ1-1 | TRBV19 | TGTGCCAGTAGTATAGAGCAGGGAAGATACACTGAAGCTTTCTTT | CASSIEQGRYTEAFF
TRBD1 | NA | TRBJ2-7 | TRBV6-2/TRBV6-3 | TGTGCCAGCAGCCCGCCGGGACAGCCATCCTACGAGCAGTACTTC | CASSPPGQPSYEQYF
NA | NA | TRBJ1-4 | TRBV12-3/TRBV12-4 | TGTGCCAGCGCCTTAAGCGAAAAACTGTTTTTT | CASALSEKLFF
TRBD1 | few | TRBJ1-6 | TRBV6-6 | TGTGCCAGCAGTCACTGGGACAGACAAAGATCACCCCTCCACTTT | CASSHWDRQRSPLHF
TRBD1 | NA | TRBJ1-2 | TRBV28 | TGTGCCAGCAGCCGGGACAGTAACTATGGCTACACCTTC | CASSRDSNYGYTF
NA | NA | TRBJ2-1 | TRBV9 | TGTGCCAGCAGCGTAGAAACAGCAGGAGGGAATGAGCAGTTCTTC | CASSVETAGGNEQFF
TRBD2 | NA | TRBJ2-7 | TRBV10-3 | TGTGCCATCAGTGGGACTAGCGGGCACGAGCAGTACTTC | CAISGTSGHEQYF
NA | few | TRBJ2-1 | TRBV11-3 | TGTGCCAGGGACCGAACCGGGATAAGCTCCTACAATGAGCAGTTCTTC | CARDRTGISSYNEQFF
TRBD1 | NA | TRBJ2-2 | TRBV6-5 | TGTGCCAGCAGGACAGGGGCCACCGGGGAGCTGTTTTTT | CASRTGATGELFF
TRBD2 | NA | TRBJ2-1 | TRBV7-6 | TGTGCCAGCAGCTTAGCGGGCGGGGGCTCCTACAATGAGCAGTTCTTC | CASSLAGGGSYNEQFF
TRBD1 | NA | TRBJ1-5 | TRBV19 | TGTGCCAGTAGACCGACAGGGGTAGGTCAGCCCCAGCATTTT | CASRPTGVGQPQHF
NA | NA | TRBJ2-5 | TRBV11-3 | TGTGCCAGCAGCTTAGGACTACAGGGATTTGTGGAGACCCAGTACTTC | CASSLGLQGFVETQYF
NA | NA | TRBJ1-2 | TRBV9 | TGTGCCAGCAGCGAGGTGGGCTACTATGGCTACACCTTC | CASSEVGYYGYTF
NA | NA | TRBJ2-5 | TRBV11-3 | TGTGCCAGCAGCCGTGGACAGTTTTACCAAGAGACCCAGTACTTC | CASSRGQFYQETQYF
TRBD1 | NA | TRBJ1-4 | TRBV5-1 | TGCGCCAGCAGCTTGACCCAAATAACCCCGGGACAGGGGCTAACTAATGAAAAACTGTTTTTT | CASSLTQITPGQGLTNEKLFF
TRBD2 | once | TRBJ2-1 | TRBV18 | TGTGCCAGCTCATCCCCTCTCCGGGGGGACTACAATGAGCAGTTCTTC | CASSSPLRGDYNEQFF
TRBD1 | once | TRBJ2-7 | TRBV3-1/TRBV3-2 | TGTGCCAGCAGCCCCGGGCCCTCGGGACAGGGATCCTACGAGCAGTACTTC | CASSPGPSGQGSYEQYF
NA | NA | TRBJ1-2 | TRBV10-3 | TGTGCCATCGGTTCGTCCGGAGATGGCTACACCTTC | CAIGSSGDGYTF
TRBD1 | NA | TRBJ2-5 | TRBV2 | TGTGCCAGCAGGGGACAGGTCCCCGTAGAGACCCAGTACTTC | CASRGQVPVETQYF
NA | NA | TRBJ1-4 | TRBV5-1 | TGCGCCAGCAGCTTGGCCCGCGGCCAAGCAACTAATGAAAAACTGTTTTTT | CASSLARGQATNEKLFF
NA | NA | TRBJ1-2 | TRBV30 | TGTGCCTGGAGTTCAGGCCAGGGGACCTATGGCTACACCTTC | CAWSSGQGTYGYTF
NA | NA | TRBJ2-1 | TRBV4-1 | TGCGCCAGCAGCCAAAGCGATGAGCAGTTCTTC | CASSQSDEQFF
TRBD1 | NA | TRBJ1-6 | TRBV5-1 | TGCGCCAGCAGCGACTTGGTGACAGGGTCGTCACCCCTCCACTTT | CASSDLVTGSSPLHF
TRBD1 | NA | TRBJ2-1 | TRBV19 | TGTGCCAGTAGTTGGGGACAGGGGGGCAATGAGCAGTTCTTC | CASSWGQGGNEQFF
NA | NA | TRBJ2-5 | TRBV7-2 | TGTGCCAGCAGCTTACTAGGGGCCGGGAGTACCCAGTACTTC | CASSLLGAGSTQYF
NA | few | TRBJ2-2 | TRBV27 | TGTGCCAGCAAGGGGGTCAACACCGGGGAGCTGTTTTTT | CASKGVNTGELFF
NA | NA | TRBJ1-3 | TRBV28 | TGTGCCAGCAGCTCTTTCTCTGGAAACACCATATATTTT | CASSSFSGNTIYF
NA | NA | TRBJ1-2 | TRBV7-8 | TGTGCCAGCAGCCCTGGGGAGGCGTGGGGCTACACCTTC | CASSPGEAWGYTF
NA | NA | TRBJ2-2 | TRBV18 | TGTGCCAGCTCACCCCCCCGCAGGGCCGGGGAGCTGTTTTTT | CASSPPRRAGELFF
NA | NA | TRBJ1-3 | TRBV7-9 | TGTGCCAGCAGCTTAAGGACGGGAGCGTGGGACACCATATATTTT | CASSLRTGAWDTIYF
NA | NA | TRBJ1-6 | TRBV27 | TGTGCCAGCACCCGGCTTGCAGGGACCTATAATTCACCCCTCCACTTT | CASTRLAGTYNSPLHF
NA | few | TRBJ1-5 | TRBV19 | TGTGCCAGTAGTATCGAGCAGGGCTCCCGGCCCCAGCATTTT | CASSIEQGSRPQHF
TRBD1 | NA | TRBJ1-2 | TRBV4-3 | TGCGCCAGCAGCTTCCGGACAGGGGATGACTATGGCTACACCTTC | CASSFRTGDDYGYTF
NA | NA | TRBJ2-1 | TRBV27 | TGTGCCAGCAGTTCGAAACAGGGACCTACGCTATACAATGAGCAGTTCTTC | CASSSKQGPTLYNEQFF
TRBD1 | few | TRBJ1-1 | TRBV5-5 | TGTGCCAGCAGCTTGGGGACAGGGGGCACTGAAGCTTTCTTT | CASSLGTGGTEAFF
NA | NA | TRBJ1-1 | TRBV27 | TGTGCCAGCAGTCTCACGGGGGCTGAAGCTTTCTTT | CASSLTGAEAFF
NA | NA | TRBJ1-1 | TRBV6-1 | TGTGCCAGCAGTGAAGGGGGAGGAAGGGTCCCTGAAGCTTTCTTT | CASSEGGGRVPEAFF
NA | NA | TRBJ2-7 | TRBV7-3 | TGTGCCAGCAGCGAACTCTCCTCAGACACCTACTCCTACGAGCAGTACTTC | CASSELSSDTYSYEQYF
TRBD1 | NA | TRBJ2-7 | TRBV5-1 | TGCGCCAGCAGCTCGGCCAGGGGGATTTCAGACGAGCAGTACTTC | CASSSARGISDEQYF
TRBD1 | NA | TRBJ1-2 | TRBV6-4 | TGTGCCAGCAGTGGGACAGGGGGCAATGGCTACACCTTC | CASSGTGGNGYTF
NA | NA | TRBJ2-5 | TRBV3-1/TRBV3-2 | TGTGCCAGCAGCTCCTACACAGTCCAAGAGACCCAGTACTTC | CASSSYTVQETQYF
TRBD1 | NA | TRBJ1-1 | TRBV29-1 | TGCAGCGTCGAGGGACAGGAGAACACTGAAGCTTTCTTT | CSVEGQENTEAFF